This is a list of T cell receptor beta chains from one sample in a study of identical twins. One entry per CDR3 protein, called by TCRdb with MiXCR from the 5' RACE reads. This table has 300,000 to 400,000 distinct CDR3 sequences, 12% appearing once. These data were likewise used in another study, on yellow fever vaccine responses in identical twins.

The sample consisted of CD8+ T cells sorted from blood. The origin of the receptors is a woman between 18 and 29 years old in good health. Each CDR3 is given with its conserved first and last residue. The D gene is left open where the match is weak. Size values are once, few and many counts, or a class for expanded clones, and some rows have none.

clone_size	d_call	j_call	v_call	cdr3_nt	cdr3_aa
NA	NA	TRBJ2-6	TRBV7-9	TGTGCCAGCAGCTTACCACGGGCCTCTGGGGCCAACGTCCTGACTTTC	CASSLPRASGANVLTF
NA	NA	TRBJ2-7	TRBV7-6	TGTGCCAGCAGCCCCCGTGGGGGTCAGTTCTACGAGCAGTACTTC	CASSPRGGQFYEQYF
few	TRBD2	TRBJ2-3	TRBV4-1	TGCGCCAGCAGCCGCTCTAGCGGGGGGTCCACAGATACGCAGTATTTT	CASSRSSGGSTDTQYF
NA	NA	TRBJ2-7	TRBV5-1	TGCGCCAGCAGCTTAACACAGGGTGCCTACGAGCAGTACTTC	CASSLTQGAYEQYF
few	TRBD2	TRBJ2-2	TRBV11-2	TGTGCCAGCAGCTTAGGGTCAGCGGGAATCGAGGAGCTGTTTTTT	CASSLGSAGIEELFF
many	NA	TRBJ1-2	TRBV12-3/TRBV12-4	TGTGCCAGCAGTTTGTCCGGGGGCTATAGTCATGGCTACACCTTC	CASSLSGGYSHGYTF
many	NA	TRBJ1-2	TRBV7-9	TGTGCCAGCATCCGTGACCCGGCTGGGTTTCGGGGCTACACCTTC	CASIRDPAGFRGYTF
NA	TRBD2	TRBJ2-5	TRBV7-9	TGTGCCAGCAGCATCCTAGCGGGGGGGCTCGAGACCCAGTACTTC	CASSILAGGLETQYF
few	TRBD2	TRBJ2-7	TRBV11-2	TGTGCCAGCAGACCCAGCGGGAGCGACGAGCAGTACTTC	CASRPSGSDEQYF
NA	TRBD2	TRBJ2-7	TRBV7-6	TGTGCCAGCAGCTTATGGGAGGGGACCTACGAGCAGTACTTC	CASSLWEGTYEQYF
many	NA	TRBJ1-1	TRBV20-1	TGCAGTGCTAAGACAGGGAACACTGAAGCTTTCTTT	CSAKTGNTEAFF
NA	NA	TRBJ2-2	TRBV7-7	TGTGCCAGCAGCTCCCGAAGTACCGGGGAGCTGTTTTTT	CASSSRSTGELFF
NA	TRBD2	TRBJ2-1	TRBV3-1	TGTGCCAGCAGCCAAGAACAGAGACCGGGACTAGCGGGATGGTATGAGCAGTTCTTC	CASSQEQRPGLAGWYEQFF
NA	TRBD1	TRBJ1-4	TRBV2	TGTGCCAGCAGTCTACGCGGACAGGCGACCGAAAAACTGTTTTTT	CASSLRGQATEKLFF
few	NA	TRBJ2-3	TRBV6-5	TGTGCCAGCAGTTACTCGGTGGAAAGCACAGATACGCAGTATTTT	CASSYSVESTDTQYF
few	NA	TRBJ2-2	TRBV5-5	TGTGCCAGCAGCTCTGGGGGGTCCTCCGGGGAGCTGTTTTTT	CASSSGGSSGELFF
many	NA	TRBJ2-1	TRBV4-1	TGCGCCAGCAGCCCCCCGGACCATGGTGGTGAGCAGTTCTTC	CASSPPDHGGEQFF
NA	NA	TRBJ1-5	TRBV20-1	TGCAGTGCCCAACCCTTGATGGGCAATCAGCCCCAGCATTTT	CSAQPLMGNQPQHF
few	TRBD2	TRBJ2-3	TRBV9	TGTGCCAGCAGCGGGCAAGCGGGAGGGCTCCAGGGTACGCAGTATTTT	CASSGQAGGLQGTQYF
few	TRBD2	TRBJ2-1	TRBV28	TGTGCCAGCAGTTTGGCAGCGGGAGTCACTGAGCAGTTCTTC	CASSLAAGVTEQFF
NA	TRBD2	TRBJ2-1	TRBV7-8	TGTGCCAGCAGCTTAGGGGCTAGCGGGAGTCATGAGCAGTTCTTC	CASSLGASGSHEQFF
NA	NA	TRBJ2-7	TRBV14	TGTGCCAGCAGCCAAGCATACAGACCCTTCGGGGCCTCCTACGAGCAGTACTTC	CASSQAYRPFGASYEQYF
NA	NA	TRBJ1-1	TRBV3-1	TGTGCCAGCAGCCAAGGATCACTGAACACTGAAGCTTTCTTT	CASSQGSLNTEAFF
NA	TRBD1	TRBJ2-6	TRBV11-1	TGTGCCAGCAGCTTAGGAGGGACAGGGTTGACTGGGGCCAACGTCCTGACTTTC	CASSLGGTGLTGANVLTF
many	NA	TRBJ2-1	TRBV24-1	TGTGCCACCAGTGACGCCCCCGAGCAGTTCTTC	CATSDAPEQFF
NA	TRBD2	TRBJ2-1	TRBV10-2	TGCGCCAGCCACCGGGGGGGGGCCTCCTTTAACAATGAGCAGTTCTTC	CASHRGGASFNNEQFF
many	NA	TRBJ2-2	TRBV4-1	TGCGCCAGCAGCCCTACATTGAACACCGGGGAGCTGTTTTTT	CASSPTLNTGELFF
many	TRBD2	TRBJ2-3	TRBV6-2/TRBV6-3	TGTGCCAGCAGTTGGACTAGCGGGAGCACAGATACGCAGTATTTT	CASSWTSGSTDTQYF
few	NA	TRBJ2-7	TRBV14	TGTGCCAGCAGCCAAGAAAGGAACATCTACGAGCAGTACTTC	CASSQERNIYEQYF
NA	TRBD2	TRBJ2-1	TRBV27	TGTGCCAGCAGTTCCTGGGAGGGAGAGAGCTCCTACAATGAGCAGTTCTTC	CASSSWEGESSYNEQFF
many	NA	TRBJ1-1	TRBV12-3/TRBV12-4	TGTGCCAGCAGCCCCGGTAATTCTGAAGCTTTCTTT	CASSPGNSEAFF
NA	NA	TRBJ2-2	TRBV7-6	TGTGCCAGCAGCCCCCAGGCGAGACTAGACGCGACCGGGGAGCTGTTTTTT	CASSPQARLDATGELFF
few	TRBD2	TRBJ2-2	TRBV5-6	TGTGCCAGCAGCTTGGCTAGCGGGATCGGCGGGGAGCTGTTTTTT	CASSLASGIGGELFF
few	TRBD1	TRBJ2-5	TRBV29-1	TGCAGCTCGACGGACAGGGAGGAAGAGACCCAGTACTTC	CSSTDREEETQYF
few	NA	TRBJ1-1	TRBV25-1	TGTGCCAGCAGTGATCAGGGGTTCACTGAAGCTTTCTTT	CASSDQGFTEAFF
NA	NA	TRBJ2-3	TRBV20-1	TGCAGTGCTAGAGAACTAGCCGATTCGGGGGATACGCAGTATTTT	CSARELADSGDTQYF
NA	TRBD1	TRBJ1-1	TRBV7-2	TGTGCCAGCAGCTTAGGGCGGACAGGGCAGAACACTGAAGCTTTCTTT	CASSLGRTGQNTEAFF
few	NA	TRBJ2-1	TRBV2	TGTGCCAGCAGTGAAGGAAGGTCGAGGTACAATGAGCAGTTCTTC	CASSEGRSRYNEQFF
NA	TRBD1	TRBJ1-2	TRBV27	TGTGCCAGCAGTTTATCAGCCAGGGGGGACTATGGCTACACCTTC	CASSLSARGDYGYTF
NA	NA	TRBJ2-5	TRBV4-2	TGTGCCAGCAGCCAAGCGTCCCACAAAGGGCGAGAGACCCAGTACTTC	CASSQASHKGRETQYF
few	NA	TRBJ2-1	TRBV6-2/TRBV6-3	TGTGCCAGCAGTTACGAGGGGGAGGGCCGGGATGAGCAGTTCTTC	CASSYEGEGRDEQFF
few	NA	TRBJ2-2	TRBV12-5	TGTGCTAGTGGTTTGTTTCCTAGGGGGGCGTATGGCGGGGAGCTGTTTTTT	CASGLFPRGAYGGELFF
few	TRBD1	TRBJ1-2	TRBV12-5	TGTGCTAGTGGTTTGGACCGGACAGGCGACATTGGATACTATGGCTACACCTTC	CASGLDRTGDIGYYGYTF
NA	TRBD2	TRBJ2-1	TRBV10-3	TGTGCCATCAGTTCGAAGAGCGGGGGCTCCTACAATGAGCAGTTCTTC	CAISSKSGGSYNEQFF
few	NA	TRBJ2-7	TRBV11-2	TGTGCCAGCAGCTTCGGGGATTCCTACGAGCAGTACTTC	CASSFGDSYEQYF
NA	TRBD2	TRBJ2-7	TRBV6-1	TGTGCCAGCAGCCCCCCCGGGACTAGCGGGAGGGGGTCTTCCGAGCAGTACTTC	CASSPPGTSGRGSSEQYF
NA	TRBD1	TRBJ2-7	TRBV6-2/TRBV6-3	TGTGCCAGCAGTTCACTACGAGGGGGCTTCCTTTCCTACGAGCAGTACTTC	CASSSLRGGFLSYEQYF
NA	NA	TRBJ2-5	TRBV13	TGTGCCAGCAGCGGGCGTTCGGGGACGGAGACCCAGTACTTC	CASSGRSGTETQYF
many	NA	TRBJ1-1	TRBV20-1	TGCAGTGCACGAAACAAGGACACTGAAGCTTTCTTT	CSARNKDTEAFF
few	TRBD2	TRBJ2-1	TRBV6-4	TGTGCCAGCAGTCGACTAGCGGGAAGCAATGAGCAGTTCTTC	CASSRLAGSNEQFF
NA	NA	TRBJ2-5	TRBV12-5	TGTGCTAGTGGTTTCAGTGGGGGGCTCGCGACCCAGTACTTC	CASGFSGGLATQYF
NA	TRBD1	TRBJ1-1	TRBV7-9	TGTGCCAGCAGCCTGAATATCGGGACAGCCTGGAACACTGAAGCTTTCTTT	CASSLNIGTAWNTEAFF
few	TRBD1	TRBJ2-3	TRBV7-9	TGTGCCAGCAGCTCCGTAGGACAGGGCAGCACAGATACGCAGTATTTT	CASSSVGQGSTDTQYF
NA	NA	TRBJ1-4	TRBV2	TGTGCCAGCAGTGAAATTGCACAGAATGAAAAACTGTTTTTT	CASSEIAQNEKLFF
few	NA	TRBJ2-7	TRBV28	TGTGCCAGCAGTACCCGGGACCAAAGCTCCTACGAGCAGTACTTC	CASSTRDQSSYEQYF
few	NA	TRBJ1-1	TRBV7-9	TGTGCCAGCAGCTTAGAGAGTCAGGAAACTTTCTTT	CASSLESQETFF
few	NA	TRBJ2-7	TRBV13	TGTGCCAGCAGCGCCCATGAGGACCTCTACGAGCAGTACTTC	CASSAHEDLYEQYF
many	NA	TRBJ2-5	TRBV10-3	TGTGCCAAACTGCAGCAGGGGGGAGAGACCCAGTACTTC	CAKLQQGGETQYF
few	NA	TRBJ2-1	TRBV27	TGTGCCAGCAGCGGTTTTCAAAGGGTTGAGCAGTTCTTC	CASSGFQRVEQFF
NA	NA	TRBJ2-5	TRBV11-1	TGTGCCAGCAGCTTATTGGGGGGCGCGGAGACCCAGTACTTC	CASSLLGGAETQYF